The TCR beta chain described here comes from a study of CD8 T cells in Susac syndrome. Study results and caveats: It was acknowledged in the study that the number of individuals who were included in its TCR sequencing and HLA analysis was relatively small.

From blood CD8+ and CD4+ T cells, the TCR beta chain was sequenced. Negative isolation was applied to CD8+ and CD4+ T cells, and FACS enrichment was applied to TEMRA cells. Trimming took off 0 bases at V and 9 bases at J, with 6 bases between the two ends. The V gene's germline CDR1 is SGHAT and CDR2 FQNNGV. The CDR3 runs to 13 residues. RNA was extracted with the RNeasy kit, and a quantity of roughly 0.5 to 1 ug was reverse transcribed using random hexamers. Coverage of TCR beta CDR3 amplification by immunoSEQ multiplex PCR extended to 54 Vbeta and 13 Jbeta. TCRdb reprocessed the immunoSEQ multiplex PCR reads with MiXCR, giving one entry per CDR3 protein. In the table there are 300,000 to 350,000 distinct CDR3 sequences, around 92% of which are singletons. Regarding this clonotype: Antigen specificity is unknown.

Input material: CD4+ T cells from PBMCs. This rearrangement joins TRBV11-2 to TRBJ1-6; D unresolved. The receptor comes from a human donor with multiple sclerosis. CDR3 residues: CASSLEGISPLHF. The CDR3 DNA is TGTGCCAGCAGCTTAGAGGGCATTTCACCCCTCCACTTT.